This entry features one TCR beta chain sequence. V lost 6 bases and J lost 2, with 8 bases in between. This CDR3 has 13 amino acids. Germline CDR1 reads LNHDA; CDR2 reads SQIVND (reference sequence). The sample comes from a study of blood T cell repertoires in COVID-19. Study-wide context: Acute and convalescent COVID-19 specimens originated in the United States, Italy and Spain.

Authors' analysis steps: The assay estimated nucleated cells by amplifying reference gene primers. Some clones are missing from TCRdb's copy, which holds only in-frame ones; the method was immunoSEQ multiplex PCR. That table furnishes V, J and clone size, whereas the DNA furnished D and trimming. The profile covers 70,000 to 90,000 clones, with over 75% appearing a single time and under 55% taken by the ten largest. The sequenced material came from peripheral blood. The source of this sequence is a human donor in a cohort sampled during active COVID-19. This sequence joins TRBV19 and TRBJ2-1; D is possibly TRBD1 (6 bases). The DNA of the CDR3 is TGTGCCAGTAGCCAGGGGCCCTACAATGAGCAGTTCTTC. Its translation is CASSQGPYNEQFF.